These 20 T cell receptor beta chains were sequenced from one sample in a study of cytomegalovirus exposure and HLA in healthy donors. Both 60 Vbeta primers and 13 Jbeta primers went into the PCR. The data were produced by immunoSEQ multiplex PCR, yet TCRdb's version contains in-frame clones alone and is incomplete. The sample consists of tens of thousands of clones, around three quarters of them appearing once. The sequenced material came from PBMCs. The receptors here all came from a male donor in good health and CMV-seronegative.

The rearrangement joins TRBV11-2 to TRBJ2-3, with TRBD2 matching over 14 bases. CDR3 length: 19 amino acids. V shed 0 bases, J shed 3 bases, and the junction held 8 bases outside the gene matches. The germline gives CDR1 SGHAT, CDR2 FQNNGV. The CDR3 here is CASSLDTTSGRGRTDTQYF. The CDR3 nucleotides read TGTGCCAGCAGCTTAGATACGACTAGCGGGAGGGGAAGGACAGATACGCAGTATTTT.

The chain carries TRBV25-1 and TRBJ2-1; TRBD2 agrees at 7 bases. Germline CDR1 and CDR2: MGHDK and SYGVNS. This CDR3 contains 16 residues. V gave up 5 bases and J gave up 7 bases; unmatched junction bases: 14. CDR3 DNA sequence: TGTGCCAGCAGTCCCTTCGTGAGCGGGACTTTTAATGAGCAGTTCTTC. Residues: CASSPFVSGTFNEQFF.

V gene TRBV5-1 combines with J gene TRBJ2-7; TRBD2 matches at 8 bases. The V segment lost 4 bases and the J segment 5 bases; nucleotides outside the gene matches: 14. The CDR3 covers 16 residues. Germline V CDR1 and CDR2: SGHRS, YFSETQ. CDR3 protein: CASSPSPSGGPDEQYF. CDR3 in DNA: TGCGCCAGCAGCCCTAGCCCGTCGGGAGGGCCGGACGAGCAGTACTTC.

The chain combines TRBV6-5 with TRBJ2-5; D is possibly TRBD2 (5 bases). Per germline, CDR1 MNHEY and CDR2 SVGAGI. Trimming took off 4 bases at V and 2 bases at J, with 14 bases between the two ends. The CDR3 runs 15 residues. CDR3 bases: TGTGCCAGCAGTTTCCAAAGTGGGAGTCAAGAGACCCAGTACTTC. Translating gives CASSFQSGSQETQYF.

V usage is TRBV2 and J usage is TRBJ1-1; D uncertain. CDR3 length equals 11 residues. Germline CDR1 reads SNHLY; CDR2 reads FYNNEI. Trimming took 7 bases from V and 6 from J, leaving 9 bases between them. The CDR3 region is CASMVQSEAFF. CDR3 sequence (DNA): TGTGCCAGCATGGTTCAGTCTGAAGCTTTCTTT.

This clone appeared a single time. The genes are TRBV5-1 and TRBJ1-2; D perhaps matches TRBD1 (5 bases). V lost 1 base, J lost 5 bases, and 12 bases lay in between. This CDR3 contains 14 residues. Germline V gene data show CDR1 as SGHRS and CDR2 as YFSETQ. The CDR3 nucleotides read TGCGCCAGCAGCTTGTCTTCAGGGCGGTATGGCTACACCTTC. Translated, it gives CASSLSSGRYGYTF.

V is TRBV4-1 and J is TRBJ1-1, with D tentatively TRBD1 (6 bases). Per germline, CDR1 MGHRA and CDR2 YSYEKL. The CDR3 contains 16 residues. Trimming took off 0 bases at V and 9 bases at J, with 20 bases between the two ends. The CDR3 coding sequence is TGCGCCAGCAGCCAAGATCCCAGACAGGAGGTTTTTCAAGCTTTCTTT. Its translation: CASSQDPRQEVFQAFF.

The rearrangement uses TRBV5-1 and TRBJ2-5; D might be TRBD2 (6 bases). The CDR3 contains 14 residues. CDR1 is SGHRS and CDR2 is YFSETQ in the germline V gene. V was pared by 5 bases and J by 4 bases, with 15 bases between. The CDR3 is CASSPGLGGETQYF. CDR3 DNA: TGCGCCAGCAGTCCGGGACTCGGAGGAGAGACCCAGTACTTC.

In its sample, this clone was seen once. V gene TRBV7-8 combines with J gene TRBJ2-1; 9 bases match TRBD1. The CDR3 covers 15 residues. The V gene end was trimmed by 5 bases and the J gene end by 6 bases; junction bases not matched to a gene: 8. From germline, CDR1 is SGHVS and CDR2 FQNEAQ. CDR3: CASSPRTGVGNEQFF. The DNA of the CDR3 is TGTGCCAGCAGCCCTAGGACAGGGGTTGGCAATGAGCAGTTCTTC.

This chain's CDR3 is CASRDAGFYEQYF. In DNA form, the CDR3 reads TGTGCCAGCCGCGACGCAGGTTTCTACGAGCAGTACTTC. V gene TRBV10-3 combines with J gene TRBJ2-7, with no clear D. The CDR3 covers 13 residues. Germline V gene lookup returns CDR1 ENHRY and CDR2 SYGVKD. V gave up 10 bases and J gave up 3 bases, with 16 bases separating them.

The rearrangement joins TRBV5-3 to TRBJ2-1; D is uncertain. TRBV5-3 is an ORF, and what it does is uncertain. The CDR3 totals 13 residues. Trimming took 0 bases from V and 7 from J, leaving 8 bases between them. CDR3 amino acids: CARSLGLDNEQFF. The DNA of the CDR3 is TGTGCCAGAAGCTTGGGGTTAGATAATGAGCAGTTCTTC.

The DNA for the CDR3 is TGTGCCAGCAGCCAACCGGGACAGGCCCTTTACGAGCAGTACTTC. It is translated as CASSQPGQALYEQYF. V usage is TRBV4-2 and J usage is TRBJ2-7, with 8 bases identical to TRBD1. Germline CDR1 LGHNA, CDR2 YNFKEQ. The V and J ends lost 2 bases and 4 bases, in that order; junction bases with no gene match: 7. The CDR3 consists of 15 residues.

The chain carries TRBV30 and TRBJ2-1; 10 bases line up with TRBD2. The CDR3 is 13 residues long. After removal of 0 bases from V and 9 bases from J, the junction contained 2 bases not matched to a gene. Germline CDR1 is GTSNPN and CDR2 is SVGIG (reference sequence). The CDR3 loop reads CAWSVLAGIEQFF. The CDR3 DNA reads TGTGCCTGGAGTGTACTAGCGGGGATTGAGCAGTTCTTC.

The rearrangement joins TRBV28 to TRBJ1-1; 7 bases line up with TRBD1. CDR1 and CDR2 from the germline V gene are MDHEN and SYDVKM. The CDR3 loop spans 12 amino acids. Unmatched junction bases numbered 4, after V lost 5 bases and J lost 7 bases. The CDR3 bases are TGTGCCAGCAGTGACAGGGTTGGTGAAGCTTTCTTT. This codes for CASSDRVGEAFF.

The V and J genes are TRBV19 and TRBJ1-1, with D possibly matching TRBD1 (6 bases). CDR1 LNHDA and CDR2 SQIVND come from the germline V gene (reference sequence). This CDR3 contains 15 residues. V lost 2 bases, J lost 2 bases, and 12 bases lay in between. The CDR3 DNA sequence: TGTGCCAGTAGTATAAAGGACAGAACAAACACTGAAGCTTTCTTT. It encodes CASSIKDRTNTEAFF.

This rearrangement joins TRBV6-5 to TRBJ2-7, with 10 nucleotides matching TRBD1. Germline CDR1 is MNHEY and CDR2 is SVGAGI. There are 15 residues in the CDR3. Losses at the gene ends were 0 bases for V and 2 bases for J; bases not matched to a gene: 1. Here the CDR3 DNA reads TGTGCCAGCAGTTACTCCGGACAGGGGGCCTACGAGCAGTACTTC. It yields the protein CASSYSGQGAYEQYF.

This clone was seen more than once but under ten times. The rearrangement links TRBV30 to TRBJ2-1, with TRBD2 identical over 10 bases. The J segment lost 6 bases and the V segment lost 1 base, leaving 3 bases of the junction unmatched. This CDR3 is 14 amino acids long. The germline CDR1 and CDR2 sequences are GTSNPN and SVGIG (reference sequence). The CDR3 loop is CAWSGGLATNEQFF. CDR3 coding DNA: TGTGCCTGGAGTGGGGGACTAGCGACCAATGAGCAGTTCTTC.

V is TRBV5-1 and J is TRBJ2-1, with 11 bases aligning to TRBD2. This CDR3 contains 16 residues. The germline V gene has CDR1 SGHRS and CDR2 YFSETQ. The J segment lost 8 bases and the V segment lost 1 base, leaving 8 bases of the junction unmatched. CDR3 in DNA: TGCGCCAGCAGCTTGTCCCTAACTAGCGGGAGCCATGAGCAGTTCTTC. Protein product: CASSLSLTSGSHEQFF.

The J gene is TRBJ2-2, the V gene TRBV6-5; maybe TRBD1 (5 bases). Between the trimmed V and J ends, which lost 7 bases and 4 bases, there was a span of 16 bases. Per the germline V gene, CDR1 is MNHEY and CDR2 is SVGAGI. The CDR3 consists of 15 residues. The CDR3 loop reads CASKLAGLGTGELFF. DNA for the CDR3: TGTGCCAGCAAGTTGGCAGGGCTTGGCACCGGGGAGCTGTTTTTT.

The V call is TRBV27, the J call TRBJ1-1; the D is unclear. The CDR3 covers 15 residues. The germline V gene encodes CDR1 MNHEY and CDR2 SMNVEV (reference sequence). Trimming removed 5 bases at V and 0 bases at J, with 13 bases between. The CDR3 DNA is TGTGCCAGCAGTCCCAGACTGACTCTGAACACTGAAGCTTTCTTT. It yields the protein CASSPRLTLNTEAFF.